Described below is a single T cell receptor (beta chain) sequence and its context. The antigen is undetermined. Using the 5' RACE reads, TCRdb records one entry per CDR3 protein without DNA. The sample has about 380,000 distinct CDR3 sequences; the top ten hold 4% to 6.5%. Germline CDR1 SGHVS, CDR2 FNYEAQ. This CDR3 contains 13 residues. The record originates from a study of T cells expressing NK-cell markers. Findings and limits, study-wide: For over 5 donors, the dominant NKG2C+ clonotypes made up about 1.0-7.5% of their CD8+ T cells.

The clonotype comes from a man aged 18 to 70 in good health. Specimen: blood T cells: a sorted CD56 or NKG2C T cell subset, CD4+ or CD8+ T cells, or bulk PBMC T cells (not recorded which). The V call is TRBV7-6, the J call TRBJ2-5. CDR3 loop: CASRRWEQETQYF.